One sample yielded the 16 T cell receptor beta chains listed below, sequenced in a study of Ad26.COV2.S vaccination and SARS-CoV-2 variants. Treatment noted: some 20 received Ad26.COV2.S at low or high dose, single or two shots; 5 received placebo; per-sample allocation not given. Specimens were obtained on day 63 following the first vaccine or placebo injection. Clones were read by immunoSEQ multiplex PCR, and TCRdb kept only the in-frame ones, dropping some. The table includes some 520,000 clones, 70% to 90% detected once. The sequencing here drew on peripheral blood, taken in a trial of Ad26.COV2.S vaccine versus placebo. Receptors originate from a person aged 18-65 years who received the Ad26.COV2.S COVID-19 vaccine or a placebo.

The J gene is TRBJ1-4, the V gene TRBV3-1 (or the pseudogene TRBV3-2); D is unresolved. V lost 1 base and J 12 bases, leaving 12 bases between the germline ends. CDR1 is LGHDT and CDR2 is YNNKEL in the germline V gene (reference sequence). The CDR3 has 13 residues. CDR3: CASSQGAQEELFF. CDR3 DNA: TGTGCCAGCAGCCAAGGGGCTCAGGAGGAACTGTTTTTT.

The CDR3 reads CASSQGLGTWRSLSTDTQYF. The CDR3 DNA is TGCGCCAGCAGCCAAGGACTAGGAACTTGGCGTTCCTTAAGCACAGATACGCAGTATTTT. This rearrangement joins TRBV4-3 to TRBJ2-3; a weak D match, TRBD2 (6 bases). The CDR3 totals 20 residues. V lost 1 base and J 0 bases, leaving 23 bases between the germline ends. The germline V gene has CDR1 LGHNA and CDR2 YSLEER.

V and J are TRBV7-8 and TRBJ2-7; TRBD1 might be the D (6 bases). Germline CDR1 reads SGHVS; CDR2 reads FQNEAQ. Trimming cost V 1 base and J 3 bases, with 19 bases left between them. CDR3 size: 17 residues. The CDR3 DNA follows: TGTGCCAGCAGCTTAGTTCAGGGGCTTGGTACGGTCTACGAGCAGTACTTC. Translating it yields CASSLVQGLGTVYEQYF.

The chain carries TRBV19 and TRBJ2-7; 8 positions agree with TRBD1. With V trimmed by 4 bases and J by 2 bases, 4 bases remained unmatched. Germline V gene data show CDR1 as LNHDA and CDR2 as SQIVND (reference sequence). This CDR3 spans 14 amino acids. The CDR3 nucleotides are TGTGCCAGTAGTACGCAGGGGGCCGCCTACGAGCAGTACTTC. This gives the protein CASSTQGAAYEQYF.

This chain joins TRBV7-9 and TRBJ1-4, with unresolved D. The V gene's germline CDR1 is SEHNR and CDR2 FQNEAQ (reference sequence). The length of the CDR3 is 13 residues. V was cut by 7 bases and J by 6 bases, with 12 bases left in between. Written as DNA, the CDR3 is TGTGCCAGCACAAGGGCGCCAGATGAAAAACTGTTTTTT. Amino acids: CASTRAPDEKLFF.

J is TRBJ2-1 and V is TRBV24-1; D call uncertain. From germline, CDR1 is KGHDR and CDR2 SFDVKD. V lost 4 bases to trimming and J lost 5 bases, with 8 bases between them. There are 13 residues in the CDR3. The CDR3 coding sequence is TGTGCCACCAGTGACACCGTCCACAATGAGCAGTTCTTC. Translated, it gives CATSDTVHNEQFF.

This clone was observed once. The chain uses TRBV7-2 and TRBJ1-6, with D tentatively TRBD1 (5 bases). The CDR3 is made up of 17 amino acids. Germline V CDR1 and CDR2: SGHTA, FQGNSA. V was shortened by 1 base and J by 8 bases, with 18 bases between the two germline ends. The CDR3 is CASSLVVGRGGHSPLHF. The DNA for the CDR3 is TGTGCCAGCAGCTTAGTCGTGGGCCGTGGGGGACATTCACCCCTCCACTTT.

This clone has more than one count but fewer than ten. J is TRBJ1-4 and V is TRBV6-5, with no clear D. The CDR3 loop spans 12 amino acids. The ends were cut back, 10 bases at V and 3 bases at J, with 9 bases in the middle. Germline loops: CDR1 MNHEY, CDR2 SVGAGI. The CDR3 nucleotides read TGTGCCATTAACAACCCTAATGAAAAACTGTTTTTT. Its protein product is CAINNPNEKLFF.

The genes are TRBV29-1 and TRBJ1-2; 7 bases match TRBD1. Trimming cost V 4 bases and J 6 bases; bases outside gene matches: 5. The CDR3 is 12 residues long. In germline, CDR1 is SQVTM, CDR2 ANQGSEA. The CDR3 reads CSVAGGRDGYTF. As DNA, the CDR3 is TGCAGCGTTGCAGGGGGAAGGGATGGCTACACCTTC.

The chain recombines TRBV19 with TRBJ1-1, with 9 positions matching TRBD1. Germline assignment: CDR1 LNHDA and CDR2 SQIVND (reference sequence). The CDR3 totals 15 residues. Trimming removed 6 bases from V and 6 bases from J; junction bases left unmatched: 11. CDR3 in amino acids: CASRLPGQGIPEAFF. CDR3 bases: TGTGCCAGTAGGCTACCGGGACAGGGCATTCCTGAAGCTTTCTTT.

This chain connects TRBV14 to TRBJ2-1, with D hard to call. The CDR3 contains 16 residues. Germline CDR1 reads SGHDN; CDR2 reads FVKESK. Trimming cost V 4 bases and J 7 bases, with 20 bases left between them. CDR3 coding DNA: TGTGCCAGCAGCCCGCGTGGGAAGGGCCGTTTAAATGAGCAGTTCTTC. Translated, it gives CASSPRGKGRLNEQFF. The variable domain in full, completed from reference TRBV14 and TRBJ2-1, reads EAGVTQFPSHSVIEKGQTVTLRCDPISGHDNLYWYRRVMGKEIKFLLHFVKESKQDESGMPNNRFLAERTGGTYSTLKVQPAELEDSGVYFCASSPRGKGRLNEQFFGPGTRLTVL.

This sequence joins TRBV10-3 and TRBJ1-2; the match to TRBD1 covers 7 bases. The junction had 4 bases not matched to a gene; V was cut back by 2 bases and J by 7 bases. CDR1 is ENHRY and CDR2 is SYGVKD in the germline V gene. CDR3 length: 13 residues. The CDR3 coding sequence is TGTGCCATCAGTGAGGGCAGGGGGGGTGGCTACACCTTC. Encoded protein: CAISEGRGGGYTF.

The genes are TRBV2 and TRBJ2-3; a possible D gene is TRBD2 (5 bases). The germline V gene has CDR1 SNHLY and CDR2 FYNNEI. This CDR3 spans 13 amino acids. V was clipped by 5 bases and J by 4 bases, with 10 bases between them. CDR3 DNA: TGTGCCAGCAGTACTAGAAGGGCAGATACGCAGTATTTT. Translation: CASSTRRADTQYF.

The chain combines TRBV4-3 with TRBJ1-3; perhaps TRBD1 as D (5 bases). V lost 4 bases and J 1 base, leaving 11 bases between the germline ends. Looked up from germline, CDR1 is LGHNA and CDR2 is YSLEER. CDR3 length: 15 amino acids. Written as DNA, the CDR3 is TGCGCCAGCAGCCGGGACTATCCATCTGGAAACACCATATATTTT. Protein product: CASSRDYPSGNTIYF.

The rearrangement uses TRBV5-4 and TRBJ2-5; 9 nucleotides match TRBD2. CDR1 is SGHNT and CDR2 is YYREEE in the germline V gene (reference sequence). The V segment lost 1 base and the J segment 2 bases; nucleotides outside the gene matches: 3. The CDR3 length is 15 residues. This CDR3 is CASSLLAGGQETQYF. CDR3 bases: TGTGCCAGCAGCTTGTTGGCGGGAGGGCAAGAGACCCAGTACTTC.

V usage is TRBV2 and J usage is TRBJ2-7; either TRBD1 or TRBD2 may supply D (6 bases each). V was trimmed by 9 bases and J by 0 bases, leaving 21 bases between them. The CDR3 contains 16 residues. The germline gives CDR1 SNHLY, CDR2 FYNNEI. CDR3 in amino acids: CASRGTPGHVSYEQYF. The DNA for the CDR3 is TGTGCCAGTCGGGGGACACCGGGACACGTCTCCTACGAGCAGTACTTC.